This TCR beta chain was documented in a study of T cell responses to AZD1222 COVID-19 vaccine. Here immunoSEQ multiplex PCR was the method, and the copy in TCRdb shows in-frame clones only, minus some. The sample lists tens of thousands of clones; around nine tenths were seen once. Study-level points and caveats: Samples come after the peak T cell response, not at day 14.

As to this clone: Its antigen is not identified.

The CDR3 is 15 residues long. The V gene's germline CDR1 is SGHRS and CDR2 YFSETQ. Trimming removed 4 bases from V and 0 bases from J, with 11 bases in between. This sequence joins TRBV5-1 and TRBJ2-1; weak D call: TRBD2 (5 bases). This sequence was found in an adult in good health. Sequencing was performed on peripheral blood, taken on day 0 of AZD1222 vaccination. CDR3 region: CASSETGNSYNEQFF. The DNA for the CDR3 is TGCGCCAGCAGCGAAACGGGAAACTCCTACAATGAGCAGTTCTTC.